These 9 T cell receptor beta chains came from one sample sequenced in a study of blood T cell repertoires in COVID-19 (dated by TCRdb to 2019 to 2021). The library relied on the immunoSEQ multiplex PCR assay. In TCRdb, the immuneACCESS table is reduced to in-frame sequences with V and J assigned. These tables do not hold every clone; where another copy was compared, an unresolved V gene accounts for under half, and the others remain unexplained. In this sample the table shows some 260,000 clones, more than 70% of which occur a single time. The top ten clonotypes cover approximately 6% of the sample. Sequencing was performed on peripheral blood. These receptors came from a woman aged 30 to 39 with COVID-19, enrolled during active disease.

This rearrangement joins TRBV6-2 or TRBV6-3 to TRBJ2-4, with 11 positions matching TRBD2. This CDR3 has 16 amino acids. V gave up 2 bases and J gave up 5 bases; unmatched junction bases: 5. The germline CDR1 and CDR2 sequences are MNHEY and SVGEGT. CDR3 in DNA: TGTGCCAGCAGTTACAGTAGCGGGAGGGCCCAAAACATTCAGTACTTC. Its translation: CASSYSSGRAQNIQYF.

The V gene is TRBV5-1, the J gene TRBJ1-2; TRBD1 aligns across 10 bases. Germline trimming cut 0 bases from V and 4 bases from J; bases unmatched to any gene: 9. This CDR3 is 17 amino acids long. Germline CDR1 reads SGHRS; CDR2 reads YFSETQ. CDR3: CASSLGDRGHVRYGYTF. DNA for the CDR3: TGCGCCAGCAGCTTGGGGGACAGGGGACACGTACGCTATGGCTACACCTTC.

The chain employs TRBV4-3 and TRBJ2-1; 8 nucleotides line up with TRBD2. J was trimmed by 5 bases and V by 2 bases; bases with no gene match: 5. The CDR3 runs to 15 residues. CDR1 is LGHNA and CDR2 is YSLEER in the germline V gene. The CDR3 DNA follows: TGCGCCAGCAGCCAATCCCGGGGGGGGCACAATGAGCAGTTCTTC. It yields the protein CASSQSRGGHNEQFF.

The chain uses TRBV4-3 and TRBJ2-1; weak D call: TRBD1 (6 bases). Trimming took 0 bases from V and 0 from J, leaving 15 bases between them. Germline assignment: CDR1 LGHNA and CDR2 YSLEER. The CDR3 has 18 residues. Here the CDR3 reads CASSQDTDSQSSYNEQFF. The CDR3 coding sequence is TGCGCCAGCAGCCAAGATACGGACAGCCAGAGCTCCTACAATGAGCAGTTCTTC.

V is TRBV6-5 and J is TRBJ2-7; D unresolved. The CDR3 sequence is 14 residues long. The V end was cut by 6 bases, the J end by 0 bases, with 12 bases between. Germline CDR1 is MNHEY and CDR2 is SVGAGI. CDR3 coding DNA: TGTGCCAGCAGCCTTTCGACGGGCTCCTACGAGCAGTACTTC. This translates into CASSLSTGSYEQYF.

The chain couples TRBV7-8 to TRBJ1-2, with D possibly TRBD1 on 5 matching bases. The CDR3 totals 12 residues. Germline V gene data show CDR1 as SGHVS and CDR2 as FQNEAQ. Deletions cut 5 bases from V and 6 bases from J, with 10 bases between. CDR3 nucleotides: TGTGCCAGCAGCCTCGACAGCCATGGCTACACCTTC. Its protein is CASSLDSHGYTF.

The V call is TRBV4-3, the J call TRBJ1-3; 7 nucleotides agree with TRBD1. This CDR3 is built from 16 residues. V lost 3 bases to trimming and J lost 0 bases; unmatched junction nucleotides: 5. The germline V gene has CDR1 LGHNA and CDR2 YSLEER. This CDR3 reads CASSHGQDLSGNTIYF. DNA for the CDR3: TGCGCCAGCAGCCACGGACAGGACCTCTCTGGAAACACCATATATTTT.

J is TRBJ2-2 and V is TRBV5-1; D perhaps matches TRBD1 (6 bases). Germline values: CDR1 SGHRS, CDR2 YFSETQ. CDR3 length: 15 amino acids. V was trimmed by 0 bases and J by 3 bases, leaving 9 bases between them. CDR3 nucleotide sequence: TGCGCCAGCAGCTTGGGGGGGACATACACCGGGGAGCTGTTTTTT. Protein product: CASSLGGTYTGELFF.

DNA of the CDR3: TGTGCCAGCAGCTTAGTCGTTCGAGCGGGGCAAGAGACCCAGTACTTC. Encoded protein: CASSLVVRAGQETQYF. The chain employs TRBV7-2 and TRBJ2-5; the match to TRBD2 covers 7 bases. With V trimmed by 1 base and J by 2 bases, 7 bases remained unmatched. The CDR3 consists of 16 residues. Germline CDR1 and CDR2: SGHTA and FQGNSA.